These 24 T cell receptor beta chains share one sample of origin, sequenced in a study of CD8 T cells in ankylosing spondylitis. MiXCR was run by TCRdb on the 5' RACE reads, yielding one entry per CDR3 protein. This table holds more than 100,000 distinct CDR3 sequences, roughly 11% found once. The sequencing input was blood, either unsorted or a sorted T cell fraction (not recorded which). The receptors shown here come from a female donor with ankylosing spondylitis or in good health (not recorded which).

This clonotype was recorded many times. J is TRBJ1-1 and V is TRBV11-2; D ambiguous. Germline V gene data show CDR1 as SGHAT and CDR2 as FQNNGV. CDR3 length: 14 amino acids. Between the trimmed V and J ends, which lost 0 bases and 12 bases, there was a span of 17 bases. The DNA for the CDR3 is TGTGCCAGCAGCTTAGATCGTTTAGGCAATGGATCTTTCTTT. This codes for CASSLDRLGNGSFF.

This clonotype was seen many times. The chain couples TRBV12-3 or TRBV12-4 to TRBJ2-2, with 10 bases lining up with TRBD1. This CDR3 region has 14 residues. V lost 3 bases and J lost 8; bases outside the gene matches: 3. The CDR3 is CASSFWTGGGELFF. The CDR3 region has the DNA TGTGCCAGCAGTTTTTGGACAGGGGGGGGGGAGCTGTTTTTT.

This clonotype was counted a few times. This chain uses TRBV12-3 or TRBV12-4 with TRBJ2-1, with TRBD2 as a possible D gene (6 bases). The CDR3 loop spans 17 amino acids. Trimming cost V 2 bases and J 9 bases, with 23 bases left between them. CDR3 region: CASSLSLAESRRGEQFF. CDR3 bases: TGTGCCAGCAGTTTATCCCTAGCAGAGTCACGGAGGGGTGAGCAGTTCTTC.

This clonotype was counted ten times or more. V is TRBV2 and J is TRBJ2-1; TRBD2 matches at 13 bases. There are 15 residues in the CDR3. J lost 4 bases, V lost 5 bases, and 2 bases had no gene match. Germline-derived CDR1 and CDR2 are SNHLY and FYNNEI. In nucleotides, the CDR3 is TGTGCCAGCAGTACTAGCGGGAGGGAGTACAATGAGCAGTTCTTC. Protein product: CASSTSGREYNEQFF.

This clonotype was seen repeatedly, ten times or more. The chain employs TRBV18 and TRBJ2-5; D may match TRBD1 or TRBD2 (6 bases each). The CDR3 runs to 16 residues. Per the germline V gene, CDR1 is KGHSH and CDR2 is LQKENI. Trimming shortened V by 1 base and J by 2 bases, and 14 bases separated the two germline ends. The CDR3 loop reads CASSPRGGGQQETQYF. The CDR3 DNA follows: TGTGCCAGCTCACCACGGGGAGGAGGACAGCAAGAGACCCAGTACTTC.

This clonotype came up many times. The chain combines TRBV28 with TRBJ2-1; possibly TRBD1 for D (6 bases). Germline CDR1 is MDHEN and CDR2 is SYDVKM. V was cut by 6 bases and J by 9 bases, with 12 bases left in between. There are 12 residues in the CDR3. The CDR3 sequence: CASRTGNVEQFF. CDR3 bases: TGTGCCAGCAGAACAGGGAACGTTGAGCAGTTCTTC.

There are a few counts of this clonotype. This chain links TRBV7-2 with TRBJ1-1, with D possibly TRBD1 on 6 matching bases. CDR1 is SGHTA and CDR2 is FQGNSA in the germline V gene. This CDR3 comprises 15 residues. V lost 5 bases and J 5 bases, leaving 18 bases between the germline ends. The CDR3 DNA reads as TGTGCCAGCAGCCCGCCTAAAAGGAGGGGGACTGAAGCTTTCTTT. Protein: CASSPPKRRGTEAFF.

This clonotype was detected ten times or more. The J gene is TRBJ2-1, the V gene TRBV5-1, with no clear D. CDR3 length: 13 amino acids. The V gene lost 0 bases and the J gene lost 5 bases, with 6 bases spanning the gap. Looked up from germline, CDR1 is SGHRS and CDR2 is YFSETQ. CDR3 loop: CASSLGGDNEQFF. The CDR3 DNA sequence: TGCGCCAGCAGCTTGGGTGGGGACAATGAGCAGTTCTTC.

This clonotype was counted ten times or more. The chain joins TRBV24-1 to TRBJ2-1, with TRBD1 identical over 9 bases. Germline CDR1 and CDR2: KGHDR and SFDVKD. With V trimmed by 2 bases and J by 7 bases, 5 bases remained unmatched. The CDR3 consists of 15 residues. The CDR3: CATSDSGTGLNEQFF. In DNA, the CDR3 is TGTGCCACCAGTGATTCCGGGACAGGGCTAAATGAGCAGTTCTTC.

This clonotype was recorded at least ten times. The V call is TRBV7-9, the J call TRBJ2-7; 10 bases line up with TRBD1. The CDR3 extends over 17 amino acids. Germline-derived CDR1 and CDR2 are SEHNR and FQNEAQ (reference sequence). The V gene end was trimmed by 6 bases and the J gene end by 0 bases; junction bases not matched to a gene: 11. The CDR3 region is CASRRDRGSQSSYEQYF. The CDR3 DNA reads TGTGCCAGCAGACGGGACAGGGGCTCCCAAAGCTCCTACGAGCAGTACTTC.

Many counts were recorded for this clonotype. This sequence joins TRBV6-5 and TRBJ2-1; D unresolved. The germline CDR1 and CDR2 sequences are MNHEY and SVGAGI. V lost 4 bases and J 7 bases, leaving 8 bases between the germline ends. The CDR3 loop spans 12 amino acids. The CDR3 reads CASSSDRNEQFF. CDR3 bases: TGTGCCAGCAGTTCGGACCGGAATGAGCAGTTCTTC.

This clonotype was picked up many times. The chain carries TRBV2 and TRBJ2-3; 10 positions agree with TRBD2. CDR3 length: 15 amino acids. Germline V gene data show CDR1 as SNHLY and CDR2 as FYNNEI. Losses at the gene ends were 8 bases for V and 0 bases for J; bases not matched to a gene: 5. CDR3: CASGGLARSTDTQYF. The CDR3 DNA reads as TGTGCCAGCGGGGGACTAGCGCGGAGCACAGATACGCAGTATTTT.

This clonotype has ten or more counts. The chain links TRBV10-3 to TRBJ2-2; no clear D gene. The CDR3 contains 15 residues. Germline CDR1 reads ENHRY; CDR2 reads SYGVKD. V shed 4 bases and J shed 2 bases, with 11 bases lying between them. CDR3 protein: CAISVSAANTGELFF. CDR3 nucleotide sequence: TGTGCCATCAGTGTGTCGGCAGCTAACACCGGGGAGCTGTTTTTT.

This clonotype was observed at least ten times. CDR3 protein: CAISGRLGEGETQYF. CDR3 DNA sequence: TGTGCCATCAGCGGAAGGCTTGGAGAGGGAGAGACCCAGTACTTC. This sequence joins TRBV10-3 and TRBJ2-5; D perhaps matches TRBD2 (5 bases). V was trimmed by 6 bases and J by 4 bases, leaving 18 bases between them. The CDR3 totals 15 residues. From germline, CDR1 is ENHRY and CDR2 SYGVKD.

This clonotype was seen at least ten times. The V and J genes are TRBV7-7 and TRBJ2-7; possibly TRBD1 for D (6 bases). The CDR3 runs to 14 residues. The V end was cut by 5 bases, the J end by 6 bases, with 17 bases between. Germline V CDR1 and CDR2: SSHAT, FNYEAQ (reference sequence). In DNA form, the CDR3 reads TGTGCCAGCAGCCCTATAACAGGGACCGCCGAGCAGTACTTC. It specifies CASSPITGTAEQYF.

The sample holds a few counts of this clonotype. This chain uses TRBV18 with TRBJ1-1; TRBD1 aligns across 7 bases. The germline V gene encodes CDR1 KGHSH and CDR2 LQKENI. V trimming: 6 bases; J trimming: 4 bases; junction bases outside the gene matches: 11. The CDR3 is 15 amino acids. The CDR3: CASSPDTGVGTEAFF. The CDR3 coding sequence is TGTGCCAGCTCTCCAGACACAGGGGTGGGCACTGAAGCTTTCTTT.

The chain has TRBV28 and TRBJ1-4, with D tentatively TRBD1 (6 bases). The V gene's germline CDR1 is MDHEN and CDR2 SYDVKM. V was trimmed by 3 bases and J by 3 bases, leaving 11 bases between them. The CDR3 totals 15 residues. The CDR3 nucleotides are TGTGCCAGCAGTTTCCAAGGACAGTCTAATGAAAAACTGTTTTTT. It encodes CASSFQGQSNEKLFF.

This clonotype was observed many times. This chain links TRBV7-3 with TRBJ2-2; unclear D gene. Germline CDR1 reads SGHTA; CDR2 reads FQGTGA. Deletions cut 2 bases from V and 7 bases from J, with 5 bases between. The CDR3 contains 12 residues. CDR3 nucleotide sequence: TGTGCCAGCAGCTTAGTCGACGGGGAGCTGTTTTTT. Protein sequence: CASSLVDGELFF.

In its sample, this clonotype was seen many times. This chain uses TRBV12-3 or TRBV12-4 with TRBJ1-2; the D is unclear. The CDR3 sequence is 14 residues long. Trimming removed 6 bases from V and 4 bases from J, with 15 bases in between. This CDR3 is CASSLVGRIYGYTF. CDR3 nucleotides: TGTGCCAGCAGCCTAGTGGGGAGGATCTATGGCTACACCTTC.

There are many counts of this clonotype. The chain carries TRBV7-9 and TRBJ1-1; 7 bases map to TRBD1. Germline assignment: CDR1 SEHNR and CDR2 FQNEAQ (reference sequence). V lost 4 bases, J lost 6 bases, and 8 bases stayed unmatched. The CDR3 runs 14 residues. In DNA form, the CDR3 reads TGTGCCAGCAGCTCTACCGACAGGGCATCTGAAGCTTTCTTT. Its translation is CASSSTDRASEAFF. The full variable domain, completed using reference TRBV7-9 and TRBJ1-1, is DTGVSQNPRHKITKRGQNVTFRCDPISEHNRLYWYRQTLGQGPEFLTYFQNEAQLEKSRLLSDRFSAERPKGSFSTLEIQRTEQGDSAMYLCASSSTDRASEAFFGQGTRLTVV.

There are many counts of this clonotype. The chain couples TRBV4-2 to TRBJ2-3, with TRBD2 matching over 10 bases. J gave up 2 bases and V 0 bases, and 5 bases lay outside the gene matches. CDR3 size: 17 residues. CDR1 LGHNA and CDR2 YNFKEQ come from the germline V gene. CDR3 bases: TGTGCCAGCAGCCAAGATTTCACTAGCGGGGCCACAGATACGCAGTATTTT. Residues: CASSQDFTSGATDTQYF.

This clonotype has ten or more counts. The V gene is TRBV7-2, the J gene TRBJ1-1; D not resolved. V lost 2 bases and J 5 bases, leaving 12 bases between the germline ends. This CDR3 has 14 amino acids. Germline-derived CDR1 and CDR2 are SGHTA and FQGNSA. DNA for the CDR3: TGTGCCAGCAGCTTACAGTTTCCCAGAACTGAAGCTTTCTTT. It encodes CASSLQFPRTEAFF.

As for this clonotype: A much bigger clone sits one base away, suggesting this may be a read error. The chain carries TRBV5-1 and TRBJ1-1; D is ambiguous. V was trimmed by 0 bases and J by 0 bases, leaving 9 bases between them. Germline CDR1 is SGHRS and CDR2 is YFSETQ. CDR3 length: 15 residues. The CDR3 loop reads CASSLVGIMNTEAFF. The CDR3 DNA reads TGCGCCAGCAGCTTGGTTGGGATCATGAACACTGAAGCTTTCTTT.

Ten or more counts support this clonotype. The CDR3 nucleotides are TGTGCCAGCAGCTTCCGCTGGCGGGGGGGCCGGAGTCCTACGCAGTATTTT. Protein: CASSFRWRGGRSPTQYF. The gene calls are TRBV7-8 and TRBJ2-3; 9 bases fit TRBD2. Germline trimming cut 3 bases from V and 8 bases from J; bases unmatched to any gene: 15. CDR1 SGHVS and CDR2 FQNEAQ come from the germline V gene. The CDR3 sequence is 17 residues long.